This is a list of T cell receptor delta chains from one sample in a study of human gamma delta and Vdelta1 T cells. TCRdb called clones from the PCR reads again using CATT. The sample holds 5,000 to 6,500 delta-chain clones, 40% to 50% seen once. These TCRs are of unknown antigen specificity. Sequencing was done on a sample of Vdelta1 gamma-delta T cells from blood grown in culture (DOT cells). The receptors were sampled from a human donor in good health. The conserved cysteine and the conserved F or W are not part of the CDR3 here. Some rows mark clone size as missing; the rest say once, few, many or name a class of expanded clone.

TRDJ1 TRDV1 few ALGEPPKPCHLRWGKGCTDKLI
TRDJ1 TRDV1 . ALGAHSLGGRNLGDTWTDKLI
TRDJ1 TRDV1 few ALGPRSPDWGMNTDKLI
TRDJ1 TRDV1 . ALGARLGGNTDKLI
TRDJ1 TRDV1 once ALGEPSCFPPLGIDDKLI
TRDJ1 TRDV1 once ALGVHTQLGIAQQAGTGGYLNHTDKLI
TRDJ1 TRDV1 . ALGELAVLGDKVGMDKLI
TRDJ1 TRDV1 few ALGEIALLRRSPSHKLI
TRDJ1 TRDV1 . ALGRLPPNVGLGPFPKAYTDKLI
TRDJ1 TRDV1 . ALGEHRVGDTTDKLI
TRDJ1 TRDV1 . ALGVSTSRGDRIKLI
TRDJ1 TRDV1 once ALGGMREGWGIPDDKLI
TRDJ1 TRDV1 . ALGETQSYSASWGIREGKLI
TRDJ1 TRDV1 few ALGQRSYAGLSGVSAYTDKLI
TRDJ1 TRDV1 few ALGEFKNWGIRGTDKLI
TRDJ1 TRDV1 few ALGERSPSGGSWGIRPNTDKLI
TRDJ1 TRDV1 medium-sized ALGEHGDKLI
TRDJ1 TRDV1 . ALGELGPPYWGGTDKLI
TRDJ1 TRDV1 . ALGEPRGGLPTLGDTDKLI
TRDJ1 TRDV1 . ALVRWGIQVNTDKLI
TRDJ1 TRDV1 few ALGKGYPLVLGEYTDKLI
TRDJ1 TRDV1 few ALGETGGFLPLGVLGACKLI
TRDJ1 TRDV1 few ALGASGGLPHWGRETDKLI
TRDJ1 TRDV1 few ALGEPIGGRGIRWTDKLI
TRDJ1 TRDV1 . ALGELTLPLGGIGTTDKLI
TRDJ1 TRDV1 . ALGEEPSYPGYTDKLI
TRDJ1 TRDV1 . ALGEVPVGTDKLI
TRDJ1 TRDV1 . ALGELFKKFLLGDPSYTDKLI
TRDJ1 TRDV1 . ALGERKLLQLGTDKLI
TRDJ1 TRDV1 . ALGELSQGDTRGTDKLI
TRDJ1 TRDV1 . ALGEQGSRYWGIQADKLI
TRDJ1 TRDV1 . ALGELERHRLGAPKDKLI
TRDJ1 TRDV1 medium-sized ALGSNPPRRYWGISYGYTDKLI
TRDJ1 TRDV1 . ALGRGLDWGILGTDKLI
TRDJ1 TRDV1 few ALGDSLTFTGYDKLI
TRDJ1 TRDV1 few ALGEHFPSRGIIHNHTDKLI
TRDJ1 TRDV1 few ALGEISLDWGIRGWRVNTDKLI
TRDJ1 TRDV1 . ALGEDRSAQDLHWGIRDTDKLI
TRDJ1 TRDV2 . ACDTGGGKLI
TRDJ1 TRDV1 few ALGGPSSVPNWGILQYTDKLI
TRDJ1 TRDV1 . ALGELARGIRASTDELI
TRDJ1 TRAV36/DV7 few AVEVLGTLTDKLI
TRDJ1 TRDV1 . ALGEISGGNNIPDKLI
TRDJ1 TRDV1 . ALGERSYIGGYIDKLI
TRDJ1 TRDV1 . ALGVRPPYLGDKLI
TRDJ1 TRDV1 few ALGEGGDTRGTDKLI
TRDJ1 TRDV1 . ALGERWGLPAYWGIGCVKLI
TRDJ1 TRDV1 . ALGEQAALLRGIREPDKLI
TRDJ1 TRDV1 . ALGTRLNDSYEYWYTDKLI
TRDJ1 TRDV1 . ALGAWGNPTGGYPRPTRLI